This is a list of T cell receptor beta chains from one sample in a study of T-cell memory formation after mild COVID-19. TCRdb reprocessed the 5' RACE reads with MiXCR, giving one entry per CDR3 protein. The table shows around 320,000 distinct CDR3 sequences, with 19% occurring only once. Source material: PBMCs or a T cell subset sorted from them (not recorded which). The origin of the receptors is a man aged 18 to 29 who had mild COVID-19 (a few samples of this study predate the infection). Cell type and time point are not known. Both conserved end residues are part of each CDR3. A D gene is named only where the DNA matches it firmly. Clone size is not always given. Where it is, it says once, few, many or a class for expanded clones.

V	D	J	size	DNA	CDR3
TRBV27	NA	TRBJ1-6	few	TGTGCCAGCGGCCTCCTTGGACGTAATTCACCCCTCCACTTT	CASGLLGRNSPLHF
TRBV28	NA	TRBJ1-2	NA	TGTGCCAGCAGTTCCCCGAGGGGCTACACCTTC	CASSSPRGYTF
TRBV2	NA	TRBJ1-2	NA	TGTGCCAGCGGACCCGGGAATGGCTACACCTTC	CASGPGNGYTF
TRBV4-3	NA	TRBJ2-1	NA	TGCGCCAGCAGCCAAGATATAGGAGGTGAGCAGTTCTTC	CASSQDIGGEQFF
TRBV6-2/TRBV6-3	NA	TRBJ2-7	few	TGTGCCAGCAGTTACTCGACGAACCCGTTCCGGGACAAGAACTACGAGCAGTACTTC	CASSYSTNPFRDKNYEQYF
TRBV6-1	TRBD1	TRBJ2-3	NA	TGTGCCAGCAGTACTCGGACAGGGGGAACAGATACGCAGTATTTT	CASSTRTGGTDTQYF
TRBV5-1	NA	TRBJ2-3	NA	TGCGCCAGCAGCTTGTCCCGACAGAACGAGGATGCGGATACGCAGTATTTT	CASSLSRQNEDADTQYF
TRBV7-2	TRBD1	TRBJ2-5	NA	TGTGCCAGCAGCTTAGTTACCGGTGACAGGGCAGAGACCCAGTACTTC	CASSLVTGDRAETQYF
TRBV28	TRBD1	TRBJ2-6	NA	TGTGCCAGCAGCCCGGGACAGTTATCTGGGGCCAACGTCCTGACTTTC	CASSPGQLSGANVLTF
TRBV11-3	NA	TRBJ2-2	few	TGTGCCAGCAGCTTAGCAGGTCGATCGAACACCGGGGAGCTGTTTTTT	CASSLAGRSNTGELFF
TRBV10-3	NA	TRBJ2-2	few	TGTGCCATCAGTGGTACCGAAACCGGGGAGCTGTTTTTT	CAISGTETGELFF
TRBV5-5	NA	TRBJ2-7	few	TGTGCCAGCAGCTTGATGCAGGGCTGGAACGAGCAGTACTTC	CASSLMQGWNEQYF
TRBV15	NA	TRBJ2-1	few	TGTGCCACCAGTGCTAGGGCATCCTACAATGAGCAGTTCTTC	CATSARASYNEQFF
TRBV5-6	TRBD2	TRBJ2-2	NA	TGTGCCAGCAGAATGCGGGGGGGCTTGCGGACCGGGGAGCTGTTTTTT	CASRMRGGLRTGELFF
TRBV4-3	NA	TRBJ1-1	many	TGCGCCAGCAGCCAGGACAGAAACACTGAAGCTTTCTTT	CASSQDRNTEAFF
TRBV28	TRBD1	TRBJ2-2	few	TGTGCCAGCACATTCCAGGGGGCCGGGGAGCTGTTTTTT	CASTFQGAGELFF
TRBV28	NA	TRBJ2-2	NA	TGTGCCAGCAGCCCCCGGCGGAACACCGGGGAGCTGTTTTTT	CASSPRRNTGELFF